These 27 T cell receptor beta chains originate from one sample sequenced in a study of patients and donors after allogeneic stem cell transplantation. MiXCR, run by TCRdb on the RT-PCR reads, gives a single entry per CDR3 protein. Counted here are about a million distinct CDR3 sequences, roughly 18% occurring once; the ten biggest clones make up roughly 6.4%. The sample was blood, either unsorted or a sorted T cell fraction (not recorded which). The receptors derive from a human donor who was either an allogeneic HSCT recipient or a stem cell or donor lymphocyte infusion donor (not recorded which). It is not recorded whose cells these are; they may come from a transplant donor.

This clonotype was seen more than once but under ten times. The chain links TRBV6-5 to TRBJ2-5; D not certain. V lost 0 bases to trimming and J lost 5 bases, with 13 bases between them. CDR1 and CDR2 (germline): MNHEY, SVGAGI. The CDR3 is made up of 15 amino acids. This chain's CDR3 is CASSYSTRWFETQYF. The CDR3 DNA follows: TGTGCCAGCAGTTACTCGACTCGGTGGTTCGAGACCCAGTACTTC.

This clonotype was counted at least ten times. The chain is built from TRBV27 and TRBJ2-3; 7 bases are a match to TRBD1. The CDR3 sequence is 13 residues long. The junction had 2 bases not matched to a gene; V was cut back by 7 bases and J by 1 base. Germline CDR1 MNHEY, CDR2 SMNVEV (reference sequence). The chain's CDR3 is CASTGQGTDTQYF. CDR3 nucleotide sequence: TGTGCCAGCACTGGACAGGGCACAGATACGCAGTATTTT.

This clonotype was counted between two and nine times. This chain links TRBV7-3 with TRBJ2-3, with D possibly being TRBD2 (6 bases). Germline V gene data show CDR1 as SGHTA and CDR2 as FQGTGA. The CDR3 runs 13 residues. The V end lost 8 bases, the J end lost 3 bases, and 12 bases lay between the germline ends. The CDR3 here is CASGPGGTDTQYF. CDR3 bases: TGTGCCAGCGGGCCCGGAGGGACAGATACGCAGTATTTT.

V is TRBV7-9 and J is TRBJ2-5; a possible D gene is TRBD1 (5 bases). With 7 bases removed from V and 5 bases from J, the gap between germline ends came to 14 bases. The germline V gene has CDR1 SEHNR and CDR2 FQNEAQ (reference sequence). This CDR3 region has 13 residues. The CDR3 sequence is CASNQQVQETQYF. Written as DNA, the CDR3 is TGTGCCAGCAACCAACAGGTTCAGGAGACCCAGTACTTC.

This sequence joins TRBV14 and TRBJ2-5; 10 bases are a match to TRBD2. V dropped 3 bases and J dropped 5; count of bases not matched to a gene: 12. This CDR3 contains 17 residues. Germline values: CDR1 SGHDN, CDR2 FVKESK. This chain's CDR3 is CASSHPWLAGVEETQYF. CDR3 sequence (DNA): TGTGCCAGCAGCCATCCCTGGCTAGCGGGAGTAGAGGAGACCCAGTACTTC.

This clonotype was observed at least ten times. The J gene is TRBJ2-1, the V gene TRBV6-1; perhaps TRBD1 as D (6 bases). CDR3 length: 15 amino acids. The V and J ends lost 6 bases and 3 bases respectively, with 15 bases between them. The germline CDR1 and CDR2 sequences are MNHNS and SASEGT. In DNA form, the CDR3 reads TGTGCCAGCAGCCTAACAGGGAACCTCTACAATGAGCAGTTCTTC. Protein sequence: CASSLTGNLYNEQFF.

This sequence joins TRBV5-1 and TRBJ2-5; the match to TRBD1 covers 10 bases. This CDR3 is built from 16 residues. The V gene end was trimmed by 3 bases and the J gene end by 4 bases; junction bases not matched to a gene: 9. Germline lookup yields CDR1 SGHRS and CDR2 YFSETQ. The CDR3: CASSWGDRGFGETQYF. The CDR3 region has the DNA TGCGCCAGCAGCTGGGGGGACAGGGGATTCGGAGAGACCCAGTACTTC.

The chain carries TRBV14 and TRBJ2-1; D uncertain. The CDR3 has 14 amino acids. V was trimmed by 0 bases and J by 8 bases, leaving 11 bases between them. Germline V gene sequence: CDR1 SGHDN, CDR2 FVKESK. Written as DNA, the CDR3 is TGTGCCAGCAGCCAAGAAATGCTGGTCCATGAGCAGTTCTTC. Translating gives CASSQEMLVHEQFF. The full variable domain, completed using reference TRBV14 and TRBJ2-1, is EAGVTQFPSHSVIEKGQTVTLRCDPISGHDNLYWYRRVMGKEIKFLLHFVKESKQDESGMPNNRFLAERTGGTYSTLKVQPAELEDSGVYFCASSQEMLVHEQFFGPGTRLTVL.

V gene TRBV6-1 combines with J gene TRBJ1-6; possible D gene TRBD1, 5 bases. V was cut by 4 bases and J by 9 bases, with 19 bases left in between. Germline V gene data show CDR1 as MNHNS and CDR2 as SASEGT. This CDR3 is 16 amino acids long. The CDR3 nucleotides read TGTGCCAGCAGTGGACCGCATCGGGGGTCGGCTTCACCCCTCCACTTT. It specifies CASSGPHRGSASPLHF.

The V call is TRBV11-1, the J call TRBJ2-1; 9 bases align to TRBD2. The ends lost 1 base at V and 9 bases at J; junction bases unmatched: 16. Germline CDR1 and CDR2: SGHAT and FQDESV (reference sequence). The CDR3 spans 18 residues. CDR3 loop: CASSLDQTRAGGPGEQFF. CDR3 in DNA: TGTGCCAGCAGCTTAGACCAGACACGGGCGGGGGGGCCCGGTGAGCAGTTCTTC.

The chain is built from TRBV29-1 and TRBJ1-2; D remains ambiguous. The V gene lost 0 bases and the J gene lost 2 bases, with 7 bases spanning the gap. Germline V gene sequence: CDR1 SQVTM, CDR2 ANQGSEA. The CDR3 has 13 amino acids. Here the CDR3 reads CSVEEPLNYGYTF. The DNA of the CDR3 is TGCAGCGTTGAAGAACCCCTCAACTATGGCTACACCTTC.

The gene calls are TRBV4-2 and TRBJ1-5; no firm D call. This CDR3 has 16 residues. Per the germline V gene, CDR1 is LGHNA and CDR2 is YNFKEQ. The ends were cut back, 2 bases at V and 2 bases at J, with 13 bases in the middle. CDR3 coding DNA: TGTGCCAGCAGCCAAAGCTGGGGTTCGGGCAATCAGCCCCAGCATTTT. The encoded protein is CASSQSWGSGNQPQHF.

This sequence joins TRBV29-1 and TRBJ1-1; D not certain. V dropped 0 bases and J dropped 0 bases, with 5 bases sitting between them. Germline V CDR1 and CDR2: SQVTM, ANQGSEA. This CDR3 spans 13 amino acids. The DNA for the CDR3 is TGCAGCGTTGAAGAACAATTGAACACTGAAGCTTTCTTT. Its translation is CSVEEQLNTEAFF.

This clonotype was observed a few times. The rearrangement joins TRBV10-3 to TRBJ2-1; 7 bases are shared with TRBD2. Trimming cost V 8 bases and J 9 bases; bases outside gene matches: 10. Germline CDR1 and CDR2: ENHRY and SYGVKD. The CDR3 consists of 13 residues. CDR3 protein: CAIGLAASAEQFF. CDR3 nucleotide sequence: TGTGCCATCGGGCTAGCGGCATCAGCTGAGCAGTTCTTC.

This clonotype was seen repeatedly, ten times or more. V usage is TRBV29-1 and J usage is TRBJ1-1; D is undetermined. Trimming shortened V by 5 bases and J by 0 bases, and 7 bases separated the two germline ends. CDR3 length equals 12 residues. Germline CDR1 SQVTM, CDR2 ANQGSEA. The CDR3 bases are TGCAGCGTTAGTCAGCTGAACACTGAAGCTTTCTTT. It translates to CSVSQLNTEAFF.

This clonotype was counted only a few times. J is TRBJ1-5 and V is TRBV7-2, with 9 bases lining up with TRBD1. Germline values: CDR1 SGHTA, CDR2 FQGNSA. This CDR3 contains 15 residues. Trimming removed 5 bases from V and 4 bases from J; junction bases left unmatched: 6. CDR3 region: CASSPSGTGNQPQHF. CDR3 bases: TGTGCCAGCAGCCCATCAGGGACAGGGAATCAGCCCCAGCATTTT.

This clonotype was seen only a few times. This chain uses TRBV25-1 with TRBJ1-2; 7 nucleotides line up with TRBD1. The CDR3 sequence is 15 residues long. V gave up 3 bases and J gave up 4 bases; unmatched junction bases: 8. Germline-derived CDR1 and CDR2 are MGHDK and SYGVNS. CDR3 protein: CASSDDRQGTYGYTF. CDR3 nucleotide sequence: TGTGCCAGCAGTGACGATAGACAGGGTACCTATGGCTACACCTTC.

This clonotype was seen a handful of times. The V gene is TRBV6-1, the J gene TRBJ1-2; maybe TRBD1 (5 bases). Trimming took off 5 bases at V and 4 bases at J, with 14 bases between the two ends. The CDR3 is 14 residues long. The germline CDR1 and CDR2 sequences are MNHNS and SASEGT. The CDR3 DNA is TGTGCCAGCAGTCCAAGTGCAGGGAGCTATGGCTACACCTTC. Its protein is CASSPSAGSYGYTF.

This clonotype was detected only a few times. This chain uses TRBV20-1 with TRBJ1-1; D perhaps matches TRBD1 (6 bases). V lost 6 bases and J 5 bases, leaving 22 bases between the germline ends. Germline assignment: CDR1 DFQATT and CDR2 SNEGSKA (reference sequence). This CDR3 region has 15 residues. The CDR3 nucleotides read TGCAGTGCCCGCAAGGGGGGAGGGGGTTGGACTGAAGCTTTCTTT. Protein sequence: CSARKGGGGWTEAFF.

This clonotype has only a few counts. In DNA, the CDR3 is TGTGCCAGCAGCCATAGCGGGAGTTTCCACAATGAGCAGTTCTTC. Protein product: CASSHSGSFHNEQFF. The chain has TRBV14 and TRBJ2-1, with 9 bases lining up with TRBD2. The CDR3 is 15 amino acids. V lost 3 bases and J lost 5; bases outside the gene matches: 5. Germline-derived CDR1 and CDR2 are SGHDN and FVKESK.

This chain uses TRBV5-1 with TRBJ2-7; 7 nucleotides line up with TRBD1. Germline values: CDR1 SGHRS, CDR2 YFSETQ. V dropped 4 bases and J dropped 4; count of bases not matched to a gene: 8. The CDR3 loop spans 14 amino acids. DNA of the CDR3: TGCGCCAGCAGCGTCGGGACAGCCAATTACGAGCAGTACTTC. Amino acid sequence: CASSVGTANYEQYF.

This clonotype was seen a handful of times. This chain links TRBV11-2 with TRBJ2-7; the D is unclear. Trimming pared 5 bases from V and 0 bases from J, leaving 14 bases between. The germline CDR1 and CDR2 sequences are SGHAT and FQNNGV. This CDR3 comprises 15 residues. CDR3 DNA sequence: TGTGCCAGCAGCCGCCGACGCCAAAGCTCCTACGAGCAGTACTTC. Its translation is CASSRRRQSSYEQYF.

This clonotype was seen a handful of times. The V gene is TRBV20-1, the J gene TRBJ2-6; perhaps TRBD2 as D (5 bases). The CDR3 totals 15 residues. V was pared by 0 bases and J by 2 bases, with 8 bases between. Germline CDR1 DFQATT, CDR2 SNEGSKA (reference sequence). The CDR3 spells CSARDGGAGANVLTF. The CDR3 region has the DNA TGCAGTGCTAGAGATGGAGGAGCTGGGGCCAACGTCCTGACTTTC.

J is TRBJ1-1 and V is TRBV27, with D unclear. Germline CDR1 and CDR2: MNHEY and SMNVEV (reference sequence). V shed 6 bases and J shed 1 base, with 12 bases lying between them. The CDR3 totals 14 residues. CDR3 bases: TGTGCCAGCAGCAAGAGGGCGGAGAACACTGAAGCTTTCTTT. Its protein product is CASSKRAENTEAFF.

This clonotype was picked up a small number of times. The chain recombines TRBV4-1 with TRBJ2-7; the D is unclear. Deletions cut 0 bases from V and 6 bases from J, with 6 bases between. Germline V CDR1 and CDR2: MGHRA, YSYEKL. CDR3 length equals 12 residues. CDR3 amino acids: CASSQEGSEQYF. The CDR3, as DNA: TGCGCCAGCAGCCAAGAAGGGTCCGAGCAGTACTTC.

The chain couples TRBV5-1 to TRBJ2-5; 8 bases map to TRBD1. CDR1 and CDR2 from the germline V gene are SGHRS and YFSETQ. The J segment lost 4 bases and the V segment lost 3 bases, leaving 11 bases of the junction unmatched. The CDR3 sequence is 16 residues long. The CDR3: CASSSPDRVGRETQYF. CDR3 DNA sequence: TGCGCCAGCAGCTCACCGGACAGGGTAGGGCGAGAGACCCAGTACTTC.

This clonotype has only a few counts. The gene calls are TRBV5-1 and TRBJ1-2; 9 bases map to TRBD1. J gave up 3 bases and V 3 bases, and 18 bases lay outside the gene matches. CDR3 length: 19 residues. Germline values: CDR1 SGHRS, CDR2 YFSETQ. The DNA for the CDR3 is TGCGCCAGCAGCTCCATTTACCGGGACAGGGAGCTTCCTTACTATGGCTACACCTTC. Protein sequence: CASSSIYRDRELPYYGYTF.